One and the same sample provided the 29 T cell receptor beta chains below, sequenced in a study of T-cell memory formation after mild COVID-19. TCRdb re-analysed the 5' RACE reads in MiXCR, keeping a single row per CDR3 protein. Of some 350,000 distinct CDR3 sequences in the sample, approximately 12% were seen once. Material: PBMCs or a T cell subset sorted from them (not recorded which). The source is a young man who had mild COVID-19 (a few samples of this study predate the infection). Cell type and time point are not known.

The chain has TRBV7-9 and TRBJ1-5; 9 positions match TRBD1. Germline CDR1 and CDR2: SEHNR and FQNEAQ (reference sequence). The CDR3 runs 18 residues. V lost 5 bases to trimming and J lost 3 bases; unmatched junction nucleotides: 14. The CDR3 DNA reads as TGTGCCAGCAGCGCCTCACCGGGACAGGGAACACACAATCAGCCCCAGCATTTT. Translation: CASSASPGQGTHNQPQHF.

V usage is TRBV5-1 and J usage is TRBJ2-6; 9 positions agree with TRBD2. The CDR3 loop spans 18 amino acids. V dropped 4 bases and J dropped 1; count of bases not matched to a gene: 9. The germline CDR1 and CDR2 sequences are SGHRS and YFSETQ. The CDR3 is CASSRAGGPSSGANVLTF. Written as DNA, the CDR3 is TGCGCCAGCAGCCGCGCGGGGGGGCCGTCGTCTGGGGCCAACGTCCTGACTTTC.

This clonotype was counted a few times. The gene calls are TRBV7-8 and TRBJ2-3, with 7 bases identical to TRBD1. The germline V gene has CDR1 SGHVS and CDR2 FQNEAQ. The V segment lost 1 base and the J segment 1 base; nucleotides outside the gene matches: 8. CDR3 length: 17 residues. The CDR3 loop reads CASSLEEADRRTDTQYF. As DNA, the CDR3 is TGTGCCAGCAGCTTAGAGGAGGCGGACAGGCGCACAGATACGCAGTATTTT.

This clonotype appeared a few times. The chain combines TRBV6-2 or TRBV6-3 with TRBJ1-1; D possibly corresponds to TRBD1 (6 bases). The germline V gene has CDR1 MNHEY and CDR2 SVGEGT. V was shortened by 2 bases and J by 2 bases, with 15 bases between the two germline ends. The CDR3 sequence is 16 residues long. The CDR3 here is CASSYATDRTNTEAFF. In nucleotides, the CDR3 is TGTGCCAGCAGTTACGCTACAGACAGGACAAACACTGAAGCTTTCTTT.

This clonotype has just a few counts. The chain has TRBV4-3 and TRBJ2-1; 7 positions match TRBD2. There are 15 residues in the CDR3. With V trimmed by 4 bases and J by 3 bases, 6 bases remained unmatched. Germline V gene sequence: CDR1 LGHNA, CDR2 YSLEER. This CDR3 is CASSPTSDFYNEQFF. In DNA form, the CDR3 reads TGCGCCAGCAGCCCCACTAGCGATTTCTACAATGAGCAGTTCTTC.

This clonotype was seen a few times. The chain links TRBV9 to TRBJ2-2, with 13 bases matching TRBD2. Germline V gene data show CDR1 as SGDLS and CDR2 as YYNGEE. The CDR3 sequence is 16 residues long. Trimming cost V 4 bases and J 6 bases; bases outside gene matches: 6. The CDR3, as DNA: TGTGCCAGCAGCTATTGGACTAGCGGGGGTTCCGGGGAGCTGTTTTTT. Translating gives CASSYWTSGGSGELFF.

The CDR3 protein is CASSYSLGQVSLSGANVLTF. The CDR3 coding sequence is TGTGCCAGCAGTTACTCCTTGGGACAGGTCTCTCTCTCTGGGGCCAACGTCCTGACTTTC. This sequence joins TRBV6-5 and TRBJ2-6; TRBD1 matches at 8 bases. The CDR3 sequence is 20 residues long. J gave up 0 bases and V 0 bases, and 10 bases lay outside the gene matches. Germline CDR1 reads MNHEY; CDR2 reads SVGAGI.

This clonotype was seen repeatedly, ten times or more. Germline is not matched at one junction end, which may reflect a read error. The CDR3 bases are TGTGCCAGCAGCTTAGGCTCCTACAATGAGCAGTTCTTC. Protein product: CASSLGSYNEQFF. The V and J genes are TRBV5-1 and TRBJ2-1; D not resolved. This CDR3 is 13 amino acids long. The V gene's germline CDR1 is SGHRS and CDR2 YFSETQ.

V gene TRBV4-3 combines with J gene TRBJ1-1; D uncertain. Germline V gene lookup returns CDR1 LGHNA and CDR2 YSLEER. Trimming left V 0 bases short and J 6 bases short, with 11 bases between. The CDR3 spans 14 residues. The DNA of the CDR3 is TGCGCCAGCAGCCAAGAAATTCTCCACTCTGAAGCTTTCTTT. As protein: CASSQEILHSEAFF.

This clonotype was seen only a few times. The chain employs TRBV20-1 and TRBJ2-5; 9 nucleotides align to TRBD2. This CDR3 is built from 13 residues. Germline V CDR1 and CDR2: DFQATT, SNEGSKA (reference sequence). The ends lost 7 bases at V and 2 bases at J; junction bases unmatched: 5. The CDR3 coding sequence is TGCAGTGGGAGACTAGCGGTACAAGAGACCCAGTACTTC. Translation gives CSGRLAVQETQYF.

The V and J genes are TRBV20-1 and TRBJ2-2; D possibly corresponds to TRBD1 (6 bases). CDR3 size: 14 residues. With 6 bases removed from V and 6 bases from J, the gap between germline ends came to 17 bases. Germline-derived CDR1 and CDR2 are DFQATT and SNEGSKA (reference sequence). The CDR3 spells CSAPSGGAPGELFF. The CDR3 DNA sequence: TGCAGTGCCCCGTCTGGGGGCGCCCCCGGGGAGCTGTTTTTT.

The V gene is TRBV4-2, the J gene TRBJ1-5; tentatively, D is TRBD1 (5 bases). Trimming cost V 1 base and J 1 base, with 11 bases left between them. Germline lookup yields CDR1 LGHNA and CDR2 YNFKEQ. The length of the CDR3 is 16 residues. CDR3 in DNA: TGTGCCAGCAGCCAAGGAGGCAGGGCCAGCAATCAGCCCCAGCATTTT. Translated, it gives CASSQGGRASNQPQHF.

The sample holds a few counts of this clonotype. CDR3 sequence (DNA): TGTGCCAGCAGTTACTCGGGTAGAAACATTCAGTACTTC. Translated: CASSYSGRNIQYF. The J gene is TRBJ2-4, the V gene TRBV6-2 or TRBV6-3; no clear D gene. The CDR3 is made up of 13 amino acids. Trimming removed 0 bases at V and 6 bases at J, with 6 bases between. Germline assignment: CDR1 MNHEY and CDR2 SVGEGT.

This clonotype has more than one count but fewer than ten. The V call is TRBV7-9, the J call TRBJ2-1; D is undetermined. The CDR3 has 14 amino acids. V lost 3 bases to trimming and J lost 5 bases, with 11 bases between them. CDR1 is SEHNR and CDR2 is FQNEAQ in the germline V gene (reference sequence). CDR3 sequence: CASSFDRSHNEQFF. CDR3 bases: TGTGCCAGCAGCTTCGATCGGTCCCACAATGAGCAGTTCTTC.

The chain combines TRBV18 with TRBJ2-1; 9 bases are shared with TRBD1. This CDR3 has 15 residues. Germline loops: CDR1 KGHSH, CDR2 LQKENI. The ends lost 1 base at V and 4 bases at J; junction bases unmatched: 2. The CDR3 loop is CASSPRGQGYNEQFF. CDR3 coding DNA: TGTGCCAGCTCACCACGCGGACAGGGGTACAATGAGCAGTTCTTC.

This clonotype has just a few counts. V and J are TRBV7-6 and TRBJ2-7; D is possibly TRBD2 (5 bases). This CDR3 is 14 amino acids long. CDR1 is SGHVS, CDR2 FNYEAQ, per germline. The V gene lost 5 bases and the J gene lost 0 bases, with 11 bases spanning the gap. The CDR3 sequence: CASSEDYPSYEQYF. The DNA of the CDR3 is TGTGCCAGCAGCGAAGACTATCCCTCCTACGAGCAGTACTTC.

This clonotype occurred a few times. This chain links TRBV20-1 with TRBJ2-5, with 9 bases lining up with TRBD2. Looked up from germline, CDR1 is DFQATT and CDR2 is SNEGSKA (reference sequence). With 5 bases clipped from V and 1 base from J, the junction kept 8 bases outside the gene matches. The CDR3 runs to 15 residues. CDR3 DNA sequence: TGCAGTGCTGGCCTGGCGGGGGGGGCCCAAGAGACCCAGTACTTC. Protein: CSAGLAGGAQETQYF.

This clonotype was observed at least ten times. The chain combines TRBV7-6 with TRBJ1-2; D gene unclear. This CDR3 spans 16 amino acids. Deletions cut 5 bases from V and 4 bases from J, with 20 bases between. In germline, CDR1 is SGHVS, CDR2 FNYEAQ. CDR3 amino acids: CASSPNSGELVYGYTF. The DNA for the CDR3 is TGTGCCAGCAGCCCAAACTCCGGGGAACTAGTCTATGGCTACACCTTC.

The chain is built from TRBV12-3 or TRBV12-4 and TRBJ1-5; D not certain. Trimming stripped 3 bases from V and 5 bases from J, with 8 bases between. This CDR3 region has 13 residues. The CDR3 nucleotides read TGTGCCAGCAGTTTTAAGGTTGATCAGCCCCAGCATTTT. It specifies CASSFKVDQPQHF.

There are a few counts of this clonotype. The chain employs TRBV4-1 and TRBJ2-2; tentative D call: TRBD1 (6 bases). CDR1 and CDR2 from the germline V gene are MGHRA and YSYEKL. The CDR3 totals 18 residues. V lost 1 base, J lost 4 bases, and 19 bases lay in between. CDR3: CASSQVRDISGGTGELFF. DNA for the CDR3: TGCGCCAGCAGCCAAGTGAGGGACATTAGTGGGGGCACCGGGGAGCTGTTTTTT.

This clonotype showed up many times. This sequence joins TRBV7-9 and TRBJ2-3; D assignment may be TRBD1 or TRBD2 (6 bases each). This CDR3 is 13 amino acids long. V lost 5 bases to trimming and J lost 2 bases, with 8 bases between them. CDR1 SEHNR and CDR2 FQNEAQ come from the germline V gene (reference sequence). CDR3 loop: CASSGGPTDTQYF. The DNA of the CDR3 is TGTGCCAGCAGCGGGGGGCCCACAGATACGCAGTATTTT.

V gene TRBV29-1 combines with J gene TRBJ1-1; D perhaps matches TRBD1 (5 bases). This CDR3 has 12 amino acids. Deletions cut 5 bases from V and 1 base from J, with 8 bases between. Germline V gene lookup returns CDR1 SQVTM and CDR2 ANQGSEA. CDR3 DNA sequence: TGCAGCGTTAGGGACGGGAACACTGAAGCTTTCTTT. This codes for CSVRDGNTEAFF.

The J gene is TRBJ2-7, the V gene TRBV7-9; 7 nucleotides line up with TRBD1. Germline V CDR1 and CDR2: SEHNR, FQNEAQ (reference sequence). J gave up 1 base and V 5 bases, and 8 bases lay outside the gene matches. The CDR3 has 15 residues. As DNA, the CDR3 is TGTGCCAGCAGCCCGCTGACAGGGAAATCCTACGAGCAGTACGTC. It specifies CASSPLTGKSYEQYV.

This sequence joins TRBV5-5 and TRBJ2-7; perhaps TRBD2 as D (5 bases). Germline V lookup: CDR1 SGHKS, CDR2 YYEKEE (reference sequence). This CDR3 comprises 14 residues. V lost 7 bases and J 2 bases, leaving 16 bases between the germline ends. CDR3 coding DNA: TGTGCCAGCCTTGGTAACACGCGGGCCTACGAGCAGTACTTC. The encoded protein is CASLGNTRAYEQYF.

This chain connects TRBV11-2 to TRBJ2-6; no firm D call. V lost 5 bases to trimming and J lost 3 bases, with 11 bases between them. The CDR3 is 15 residues long. Germline V gives CDR1 SGHAT, CDR2 FQNNGV. CDR3 in DNA: TGTGCCAGCAGCCCGCTGAGAAGTGGGGCCAACGTCCTGACTTTC. Its protein is CASSPLRSGANVLTF.

The CDR3 coding sequence is TGTGCCAGCAGCGCCCCGGGGACAGGGCATGGCTACACCTTC. Its translation: CASSAPGTGHGYTF. The rearrangement joins TRBV9 to TRBJ1-2, with TRBD1 matching 9 bases. CDR1 and CDR2 from the germline V gene are SGDLS and YYNGEE. The CDR3 runs to 14 residues. V dropped 3 bases and J dropped 6; count of bases not matched to a gene: 6.

In its sample, this clonotype was seen a few times. The chain links TRBV12-3 or TRBV12-4 to TRBJ2-3; 13 bases map to TRBD2. The trim removed 5 bases at V and 0 bases at J, leaving 5 bases unmatched. The CDR3 contains 17 residues. The CDR3 DNA reads TGTGCCAGCAGTCCCGGACTAGCGGGAGCTAGCACAGATACGCAGTATTTT. This translates into CASSPGLAGASTDTQYF.

In this sample, this clonotype turned up a few times. This sequence joins TRBV6-5 and TRBJ2-5; 10 bases agree with TRBD2. The CDR3 loop spans 15 amino acids. The junction had 7 bases not matched to a gene; V was cut back by 5 bases and J by 4 bases. The V gene's germline CDR1 is MNHEY and CDR2 SVGAGI. This CDR3 reads CASSTTLAGLETQYF. The CDR3 bases are TGTGCCAGCAGTACCACACTAGCGGGGCTAGAGACCCAGTACTTC.

V and J are TRBV2 and TRBJ2-3; 7 nucleotides line up with TRBD1. J gave up 6 bases and V 4 bases, and 13 bases lay outside the gene matches. CDR3 length: 16 amino acids. CDR1 SNHLY and CDR2 FYNNEI come from the germline V gene. The CDR3 nucleotides read TGTGCCAGCAGTGCCCAACGTAGGGGGCAGGGGGATACGCAGTATTTT. This gives the protein CASSAQRRGQGDTQYF.